Below are 26 T cell receptor beta chains sequenced from a single sample in a study of blood T cell repertoires in COVID-19. Clones were sequenced by immunoSEQ multiplex PCR, and TCRdb holds only the in-frame ones, with some missing. The sample shows 110,000 or so clones, approximately 90% of them seen only once. Sequences were obtained from peripheral blood. Receptors originate from a woman in her forties or fifties with acute or convalescent COVID-19.

This chain links TRBV9 with TRBJ2-2, with D perhaps matching TRBD1 (5 bases). V gave up 3 bases and J gave up 1 base, with 7 bases separating them. Germline CDR1 is SGDLS and CDR2 is YYNGEE. The CDR3 loop spans 14 amino acids. The CDR3 region is CASSATGNTGELFF. The CDR3, as DNA: TGTGCCAGCAGCGCCACAGGGAACACCGGGGAGCTGTTTTTT.

The J gene is TRBJ2-5, the V gene TRBV10-3; TRBD2 is a possible D gene (6 bases). The V gene lost 6 bases and the J gene lost 5 bases, with 13 bases spanning the gap. From germline, CDR1 is ENHRY and CDR2 SYGVKD. The CDR3 covers 13 residues. CDR3 bases: TGTGCCATCAGGGTGGGGGGTCAGGAGACCCAGTACTTC. Translating gives CAIRVGGQETQYF.

The chain is built from TRBV9 and TRBJ2-7; D is perhaps TRBD2 (5 bases). Trimming stripped 2 bases from V and 0 bases from J, with 9 bases between. CDR3 length: 14 residues. Germline-derived CDR1 and CDR2 are SGDLS and YYNGEE. The CDR3 loop reads CASSVGVSSYEQYF. The CDR3 nucleotides read TGTGCCAGCAGCGTCGGGGTAAGCTCCTACGAGCAGTACTTC.

The rearrangement joins TRBV27 to TRBJ1-3; unclear D gene. CDR1 and CDR2 (germline): MNHEY, SMNVEV (reference sequence). The germline V and J ends were trimmed by 3 bases and 0 bases, with 6 bases remaining between them. The CDR3 consists of 14 residues. The CDR3 here is CASSLRGSGNTIYF. DNA for the CDR3: TGTGCCAGCAGTTTGCGTGGCTCTGGAAACACCATATATTTT.

The V call is TRBV2, the J call TRBJ2-2; tentative D call: TRBD1 (7 bases). Per the germline V gene, CDR1 is SNHLY and CDR2 is FYNNEI. V was clipped by 6 bases and J by 3 bases, with 11 bases between them. This CDR3 has 14 residues. In nucleotides, the CDR3 is TGTGCCAGCAGGACAGGGAGGCACACCGGGGAGCTGTTTTTT. Amino acid sequence: CASRTGRHTGELFF.

This clone was seen a few times. The chain carries TRBV19 and TRBJ1-6, with D tentatively TRBD1 (6 bases). The CDR3 contains 16 residues. Germline V CDR1 and CDR2: LNHDA, SQIVND (reference sequence). Deletions cut 5 bases from V and 7 bases from J, with 18 bases between. CDR3: CASSVSGAQGNSPLHF. The CDR3 DNA is TGTGCCAGTAGTGTCTCAGGGGCTCAGGGGAATTCACCCCTCCACTTT.

The chain links TRBV2 to TRBJ2-1, with a tentative D call TRBD2 (6 bases). V lost 5 bases and J lost 7, with 15 bases in between. The germline gives CDR1 SNHLY, CDR2 FYNNEI. The CDR3 contains 14 residues. CDR3 protein: CASSPLTSRNEQFF. The CDR3 nucleotides are TGTGCCAGCAGTCCATTGACTAGTCGGAATGAGCAGTTCTTC.

This clone came up a few times. The CDR3 region is CASSLGGEGYGYTF. CDR3 in DNA: TGTGCCAGCAGTTTGGGGGGGGAAGGCTATGGCTACACCTTC. V usage is TRBV28 and J usage is TRBJ1-2; maybe TRBD1 (5 bases). The germline gives CDR1 MDHEN, CDR2 SYDVKM. This CDR3 comprises 14 residues. Trimming removed 3 bases from V and 4 bases from J, with 12 bases in between.

V gene TRBV6-5 combines with J gene TRBJ1-1; TRBD1 might be the D (5 bases). CDR3 length: 15 amino acids. Trimming took off 0 bases at V and 0 bases at J, with 8 bases between the two ends. Germline V gene lookup returns CDR1 MNHEY and CDR2 SVGAGI. CDR3 sequence: CASSYSKGLNTEAFF. The CDR3, as DNA: TGTGCCAGCAGTTACTCGAAGGGGCTGAACACTGAAGCTTTCTTT.

CDR3 protein: CASSRLRAAFNEQFF. CDR3 DNA sequence: TGTGCCAGCAGCCGCCTGAGGGCAGCTTTCAATGAGCAGTTCTTC. The chain is built from TRBV3-1 (or the pseudogene TRBV3-2) and TRBJ2-1; TRBD2 might be the D (5 bases). V lost 4 bases and J lost 6, with 16 bases in between. Germline V lookup: CDR1 LGHDT, CDR2 YNNKEL (reference sequence). The CDR3 length is 15 residues.

The rearrangement uses TRBV6-5 and TRBJ1-2; D remains unclear. This CDR3 has 13 amino acids. Trimming removed 10 bases at V and 1 base at J, with 13 bases between. Per germline, CDR1 MNHEY and CDR2 SVGAGI. Here the CDR3 reads CATQTSNNYGYTF. In DNA form, the CDR3 reads TGTGCCACCCAGACTTCTAATAACTATGGCTACACCTTC.

The chain employs TRBV18 and TRBJ1-2; weak D call: TRBD1 (5 bases). The CDR3 consists of 14 residues. V lost 6 bases, J lost 1 base, and 12 bases lay in between. Germline V gene data show CDR1 as KGHSH and CDR2 as LQKENI. DNA for the CDR3: TGTGCCAGCTCCCGATCGGGGGTTAACTATGGCTACACCTTC. Translation: CASSRSGVNYGYTF.

The V call is TRBV9, the J call TRBJ2-3; 9 positions agree with TRBD1. Trimming took 0 bases from V and 6 from J; bases not matched to a gene: 8. CDR3 length: 16 residues. In germline, CDR1 is SGDLS, CDR2 YYNGEE. The CDR3 region has the DNA TGTGCCAGCAGCGTAGCTATGGGACAGGGTATGGATACGCAGTATTTT. It encodes CASSVAMGQGMDTQYF. Full variable domain (missing parts from reference TRBV9 and TRBJ2-3): DSGVTQTPKHLITATGQRVTLRCSPRSGDLSVYWYQQSLDQGLQFLIQYYNGEERAKGNILERFSAQQFPDLHSELNLSSLELGDSALYFCASSVAMGQGMDTQYFGPGTRLTVL.

This chain joins TRBV19 and TRBJ1-2; 9 nucleotides line up with TRBD1. V was pared by 5 bases and J by 4 bases, with 14 bases of the junction left unmatched. CDR1 LNHDA and CDR2 SQIVND come from the germline V gene (reference sequence). This CDR3 is 17 amino acids long. Here the CDR3 DNA reads TGTGCCAGTAGTCCAACCCTGGGACAGGGTAGGGTCTATGGCTACACCTTC. It encodes CASSPTLGQGRVYGYTF.

The V and J genes are TRBV18 and TRBJ2-1; D may be TRBD2 (5 bases). CDR3 length: 12 amino acids. The ends were cut back, 2 bases at V and 8 bases at J, with 7 bases in the middle. In germline, CDR1 is KGHSH, CDR2 LQKENI. The CDR3 DNA follows: TGTGCCAGCTCACCAGACGGGGATGAGCAGTTCTTC. Translated: CASSPDGDEQFF.

The CDR3 spells CASSLGAVNNEQFF. Here the CDR3 DNA reads TGTGCCAGCAGCCTAGGGGCAGTCAATAATGAGCAGTTCTTC. The rearrangement joins TRBV3-1 (or the pseudogene TRBV3-2) to TRBJ2-1; D perhaps matches TRBD1 (5 bases). CDR3 length equals 14 residues. V was shortened by 4 bases and J by 7 bases, with 14 bases between the two germline ends. Germline lookup yields CDR1 LGHDT and CDR2 YNNKEL (reference sequence).

The rearrangement joins TRBV15 to TRBJ1-2, with a weak D call TRBD1 (6 bases). The germline gives CDR1 LNHNV, CDR2 YYDKDF (reference sequence). The CDR3 spans 15 residues. V lost 2 bases, J lost 6 bases, and 16 bases lay in between. The CDR3 sequence: CATSRSGTRGNGYTF. The CDR3 DNA is TGTGCCACCAGCAGAAGCGGGACAAGGGGTAATGGCTACACCTTC.

V gene TRBV5-6 combines with J gene TRBJ1-1, with 10 positions matching TRBD1. Trimming cost V 2 bases and J 1 base; bases outside gene matches: 5. CDR3 length: 16 amino acids. The germline gives CDR1 SGHDT, CDR2 YYEEEE. The CDR3 region has the DNA TGTGCCAGCAGCTTCCTTGGGACAGGGGCGAACACTGAAGCTTTCTTT. This sequence encodes CASSFLGTGANTEAFF.

The CDR3 spells CASTIGLGDRDLLNQPQHF. CDR3 nucleotide sequence: TGTGCCAGCACTATTGGGCTCGGGGACAGGGATCTTTTGAATCAGCCCCAGCATTTT. The chain links TRBV28 to TRBJ1-5; TRBD1 aligns across 9 bases. CDR3 length: 19 amino acids. Trimming at V came to 7 bases and at J to 4 bases, leaving 20 bases not matched to a gene. The V gene's germline CDR1 is MDHEN and CDR2 SYDVKM.

The chain recombines TRBV7-2 with TRBJ1-2; D possibly corresponds to TRBD1 (6 bases). Trimming pared 3 bases from V and 8 bases from J, leaving 19 bases between. The CDR3 spans 15 residues. Per germline, CDR1 SGHTA and CDR2 FQGNSA. This CDR3 reads CASSLRSGQSGGYTF. The CDR3 nucleotides read TGTGCCAGCAGCTTGAGGTCGGGACAATCTGGGGGCTACACCTTC.

V usage is TRBV25-1 and J usage is TRBJ1-1, with 8 bases identical to TRBD1. This CDR3 spans 15 amino acids. Unmatched junction bases numbered 6, after V lost 2 bases and J lost 4 bases. Germline V gene sequence: CDR1 MGHDK, CDR2 SYGVNS. The DNA for the CDR3 is TGTGCCAGCAGTGAACAGGGGGCGCGGGTCACTGAAGCTTTCTTT. This codes for CASSEQGARVTEAFF.

This chain uses TRBV7-3 with TRBJ2-7; D unclear. The germline V gene encodes CDR1 SGHTA and CDR2 FQGTGA. Trimming took off 5 bases at V and 3 bases at J, with 17 bases between the two ends. The CDR3 has 15 residues. Here the CDR3 reads CASSRSTGVGYEQYF. The DNA for the CDR3 is TGTGCCAGCAGCCGTTCAACCGGAGTAGGCTACGAGCAGTACTTC.

The genes are TRBV12-3 or TRBV12-4 and TRBJ1-2, with D possibly being TRBD1 (6 bases). V gave up 6 bases and J gave up 4 bases, with 9 bases separating them. The CDR3 length is 12 residues. DNA of the CDR3: TGTGCCAGCAGCCTACAGGGCTATGGCTACACCTTC. This translates into CASSLQGYGYTF.

The V and J genes are TRBV19 and TRBJ2-7, with 9 bases lining up with TRBD1. The junction had 18 bases not matched to a gene; V was cut back by 5 bases and J by 4 bases. CDR3 size: 18 residues. Germline CDR1 LNHDA, CDR2 SQIVND (reference sequence). CDR3 region: CASSPGQGRGTRIYEQYF. Here the CDR3 DNA reads TGTGCCAGTAGTCCCGGACAGGGGCGGGGGACACGGATATACGAGCAGTACTTC. Drawing the rest from reference TRBV19 and TRBJ2-7, the complete variable domain is DGGITQSPKYLFRKEGQNVTLSCEQNLNHDAMYWYRQDPGQGLRLIYYSQIVNDFQKGDIAEGYSVSREKKESFPLTVTSAQKNPTAFYLCASSPGQGRGTRIYEQYFGPGTRLTVT.

This clone was detected only once. The J gene is TRBJ2-1, the V gene TRBV15; 7 bases are shared with TRBD2. Germline CDR1 LNHNV, CDR2 YYDKDF (reference sequence). This CDR3 has 16 amino acids. V dropped 5 bases and J dropped 0; count of bases not matched to a gene: 7. The CDR3 is CATSQGLPYSYNEQFF. The CDR3 DNA sequence: TGTGCCACCAGCCAGGGACTACCCTACTCCTACAATGAGCAGTTCTTC.

The V gene is TRBV25-1, the J gene TRBJ2-7; tentative D call: TRBD2 (7 bases). The CDR3 runs 15 residues. V shed 4 bases and J shed 2 bases, with 15 bases lying between them. The V gene's germline CDR1 is MGHDK and CDR2 SYGVNS. The CDR3: CASSGLGGQTYEQYF. CDR3 DNA: TGTGCCAGCAGTGGCCTCGGGGGGCAGACCTACGAGCAGTACTTC.